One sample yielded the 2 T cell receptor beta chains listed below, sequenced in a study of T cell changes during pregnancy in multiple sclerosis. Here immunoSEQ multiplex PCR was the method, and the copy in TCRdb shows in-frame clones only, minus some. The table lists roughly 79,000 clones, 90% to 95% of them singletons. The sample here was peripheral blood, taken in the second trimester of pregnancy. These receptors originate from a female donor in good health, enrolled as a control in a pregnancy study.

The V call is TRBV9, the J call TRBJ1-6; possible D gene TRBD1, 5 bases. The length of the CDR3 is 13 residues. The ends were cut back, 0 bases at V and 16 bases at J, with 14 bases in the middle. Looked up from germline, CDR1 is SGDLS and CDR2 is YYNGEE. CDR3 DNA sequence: TGTGCCAGCAGCGTAGAGGTAGCGGGGCAGCTCCACTTT. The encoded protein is CASSVEVAGQLHF.

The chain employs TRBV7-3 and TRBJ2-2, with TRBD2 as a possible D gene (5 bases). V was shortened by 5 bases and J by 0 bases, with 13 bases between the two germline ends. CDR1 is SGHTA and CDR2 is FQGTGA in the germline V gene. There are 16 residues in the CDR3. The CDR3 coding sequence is TGTGCCAGCAGCAGAGGACTGGGCCCGAACACCGGGGAGCTGTTTTTT. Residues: CASSRGLGPNTGELFF.